Below are 32 T cell receptor delta chains sequenced from a single sample in a study of Vδ1+ human thymocytes. Study outcomes and limitations: In the thymus, TRG and TRD repertoires looked highly polyclonal with Gaussian CDR3 lengths.

Sequences come from RNA converted to cDNA by reverse transcription. The CDR3 regions were amplified by multiplex PCR from V-gene primers to a constant-region primer. TCRdb reanalysed the multiplex PCR reads with CATT. The data hold over 65,000 delta-chain clones, with approximately 37% observed a single time. No antigen has been identified for these receptors. The sample consisted of Vdelta1+ gamma-delta thymocytes from the thymus. Described subset: FACS-sorted CD3+ TCRalphabeta- TCRVdelta1+ TCRVdelta2- thymocytes. These receptors were taken from a boy under three years old who had congenital heart surgery.

This sequence joins TRDV1 and TRDJ1; 7 positions agree with TRDD3. V trimming: 7 bases; J trimming: 4 bases; junction bases outside the gene matches: 21. Germline values: CDR1 TSWWSYY, CDR2 QGS. CDR3 length: 18 residues. CDR3 nucleotides: TGTGCTCTTGCGCTCACCCAAATAACCCTCGCTGGGGGCGATAAACTCATCTTT. It specifies CALALTQITLAGGDKLIF.

The chain is built from TRDV1 and TRDJ1; 10 bases match TRDD3. The CDR3 is 22 amino acids. Germline V gene sequence: CDR1 TSWWSYY, CDR2 QGS. After removal of 5 bases from V and 2 bases from J, the junction contained 26 bases not matched to a gene. CDR3 DNA sequence: TGTGCTCTTGGGTCCCCTCCGGCTGTACTGGGGGATGGGAGGGAAACGACCGATAAACTCATCTTT. Protein sequence: CALGSPPAVLGDGRETTDKLIF.

This clone has just a few counts. The genes are TRDV1 and TRDJ1; D is unresolved. Germline V lookup: CDR1 TSWWSYY, CDR2 QGS. Between the trimmed V and J ends, which lost 4 bases and 8 bases, there was a span of 17 bases. This CDR3 contains 14 residues. CDR3 coding DNA: TGTGCTCTTGGGGTCCCTCAGCCGACCCCGAAACTCATCTTT. Translated: CALGVPQPTPKLIF.

J is TRDJ1 and V is TRDV1; TRDD3 matches 10 bases. The V gene's germline CDR1 is TSWWSYY and CDR2 QGS. The CDR3 contains 23 residues. The V and J ends lost 0 bases and 0 bases, in that order; junction bases with no gene match: 22. CDR3: CALGELEILPRLGDMGYTDKLIF. The DNA for the CDR3 is TGTGCTCTTGGGGAACTAGAGATCCTTCCCCGTCTGGGGGATATGGGGTACACCGATAAACTCATCTTT.

This clone was observed a few times. The V call is TRDV1, the J call TRDJ1; 8 nucleotides align to TRDD2. V lost 4 bases and J lost 8; bases outside the gene matches: 21. This CDR3 is 18 amino acids long. Germline CDR1 TSWWSYY, CDR2 QGS. This CDR3 is CALGAVFLRVIRDVKLIF. The CDR3 DNA sequence: TGTGCTCTTGGGGCAGTCTTCCTACGGGTGATACGGGATGTGAAACTCATCTTT.

Comments on this clone: Other DNA sequences from this sample encode an identical CDR3 as well. The chain uses TRDV1 and TRDJ1, with TRDD3 as a possible D gene (6 bases). CDR3 length: 18 residues. Trimming took off 3 bases at V and 0 bases at J, with 20 bases between the two ends. Looked up from germline, CDR1 is TSWWSYY and CDR2 is QGS. The CDR3 protein is CALGELSLGDLYTDKLIF. The CDR3 nucleotides read TGTGCTCTTGGGGAGCTCTCCCTTGGGGATCTATACACCGATAAACTCATCTTT.

The chain joins TRDV1 to TRDJ1; D perhaps matches TRDD3 (6 bases). The V gene's germline CDR1 is TSWWSYY and CDR2 QGS. V dropped 0 bases and J dropped 2 bases, with 31 bases sitting between them. The CDR3 contains 22 residues. CDR3 protein: CALGELDGGYHLAGPNTDKLIF. CDR3 in DNA: TGTGCTCTTGGGGAACTTGACGGAGGATACCACCTCGCTGGCCCAAATACCGATAAACTCATCTTT.

Remarks on this clone: A read error may explain this, as a much larger clone is one base away. The chain combines TRDV2 with TRDJ3; D uncertain. CDR1 and CDR2 (germline): GEAIGNYY, EKD. The V and J ends lost 3 bases and 1 base respectively, with 9 bases between them. CDR3 length: 16 amino acids. The CDR3 region has the DNA TGTGCCTGTGACGCGGGCAAATCCTGGGACACCCGACAGATGTTTTTC. Protein sequence: CACDAGKSWDTRQMFF.

The rearrangement uses TRDV1 and TRDJ1, with a possible D match to TRDD3 (6 bases). This CDR3 contains 20 residues. V gave up 2 bases and J gave up 0 bases, with 25 bases separating them. Germline-derived CDR1 and CDR2 are TSWWSYY and QGS. Here the CDR3 reads CALGEGLTIRGTLYTDKLIF. In nucleotides, the CDR3 is TGTGCTCTTGGGGAAGGGCTCACCATCAGGGGGACATTGTACACCGATAAACTCATCTTT.

This clone came up a few times. The chain combines TRDV1 with TRDJ1; 12 bases agree with TRDD3. After removal of 2 bases from V and 0 bases from J, the junction contained 16 bases not matched to a gene. There are 21 residues in the CDR3. The germline V gene encodes CDR1 TSWWSYY and CDR2 QGS. This CDR3 is CALGELSPTGWGIRDTDKLIF. CDR3 nucleotide sequence: TGTGCTCTTGGGGAATTAAGTCCTACCGGCTGGGGGATACGAGACACCGATAAACTCATCTTT.

The chain uses TRDV2 and TRDJ1; D might be TRDD3 (5 bases). The CDR3 has 20 amino acids. V lost 5 bases and J lost 0, with 30 bases in between. Germline CDR1 GEAIGNYY, CDR2 EKD. CDR3 nucleotide sequence: TGTGCCTGTGTTAGCCCTTGTCAGGGGGTACGCCGCCCTAACACCGATAAACTCATCTTT. It specifies CACVSPCQGVRRPNTDKLIF.

This chain links TRDV1 with TRDJ1, with TRDD3 identical over 12 bases. From germline, CDR1 is TSWWSYY and CDR2 QGS. The length of the CDR3 is 27 residues. Germline trimming cut 2 bases from V and 0 bases from J; bases unmatched to any gene: 34. DNA of the CDR3: TGTGCTCTTGGGGAAATGTGGGCTTCCCAACTCTCTGTGGGTACTGGGGGATACCCCTCGTACACCGATAAACTCATCTTT. Translated, it gives CALGEMWASQLSVGTGGYPSYTDKLIF.

A single count supports this clone. The J gene is TRDJ1, the V gene TRDV1; 13 bases align to TRDD3. The germline V gene has CDR1 TSWWSYY and CDR2 QGS. Trimming cost V 3 bases and J 4 bases; bases outside gene matches: 32. The CDR3 totals 25 residues. The CDR3 sequence: CALGEGVPRILLGDTRRYFRDKLIF. In DNA, the CDR3 is TGTGCTCTTGGGGAGGGGGTTCCCCGGATCCTACTGGGGGATACGCGTCGTTACTTCCGCGATAAACTCATCTTT.

Only a few counts were recorded for this clone. V gene TRDV1 combines with J gene TRDJ1; 9 bases map to TRDD2. The germline V gene has CDR1 TSWWSYY and CDR2 QGS. The CDR3 has 23 residues. V lost 3 bases and J lost 1; bases outside the gene matches: 27. The CDR3 coding sequence is TGTGCTCTTGGGGAGTTCCTCACCTTCCTACGTATGGGGGCCCTCCTCGGCACCGATAAACTCATCTTT. Residues: CALGEFLTFLRMGALLGTDKLIF.

This clone was recorded once. V is TRDV1 and J is TRDJ1; TRDD3 matches at 10 bases. The V gene's germline CDR1 is TSWWSYY and CDR2 QGS. This CDR3 is 19 amino acids long. V lost 2 bases and J lost 1; bases outside the gene matches: 13. The CDR3 DNA sequence: TGTGCTCTTGGGGAAACCTCCTACGGACTGGGGGATCCCACCGATAAACTCATCTTT. Its protein product is CALGETSYGLGDPTDKLIF.

The V and J genes are TRDV1 and TRDJ1; TRDD3 aligns across 8 bases. V shed 5 bases and J 0 bases; nucleotides not matched to a gene: 23. The CDR3 loop spans 21 amino acids. Germline V gene sequence: CDR1 TSWWSYY, CDR2 QGS. The CDR3 DNA sequence: TGTGCTCTTGGGTCCTATCCACGGCCTGACTGGGGGCCTGAGTACACCGATAAACTCATCTTT. Translated, it gives CALGSYPRPDWGPEYTDKLIF.

The table lists this clone with a few counts. The chain links TRDV1 to TRDJ1, with 7 bases lining up with TRDD3. Germline loops: CDR1 TSWWSYY, CDR2 QGS. The ends lost 2 bases at V and 3 bases at J; junction bases unmatched: 15. CDR3 size: 18 residues. CDR3 DNA: TGTGCTCTTGGGGAAGATCGGCTCGGGGATAGACGGGCCGATAAACTCATCTTT. Protein: CALGEDRLGDRRADKLIF.

V is TRDV1 and J is TRDJ1; tentative D call: TRDD3 (6 bases). V gave up 5 bases and J gave up 1 base, with 26 bases separating them. Germline loops: CDR1 TSWWSYY, CDR2 QGS. This CDR3 comprises 19 residues. This CDR3 reads CALGRPAGRPGDTTDKLIF. For the CDR3, the DNA is TGTGCTCTTGGGAGGCCCGCCGGACGTCCTGGGGACACCACCGATAAACTCATCTTT.

This clone was seen only a few times. The chain has TRDV1 and TRDJ1; no firm D call. From germline, CDR1 is TSWWSYY and CDR2 QGS. The germline V and J ends were trimmed by 0 bases and 0 bases, with 20 bases remaining between them. This CDR3 is 19 amino acids long. CDR3 region: CALGELLSSEVRYTDKLIF. CDR3 nucleotide sequence: TGTGCTCTTGGGGAACTTTTATCATCGGAGGTGCGGTACACCGATAAACTCATCTTT.

The V call is TRDV1, the J call TRDJ1, with TRDD3 identical over 9 bases. From germline, CDR1 is TSWWSYY and CDR2 QGS. This CDR3 comprises 24 residues. J was trimmed by 0 bases and V by 0 bases; bases with no gene match: 26. CDR3 coding DNA: TGTGCTCTTGGGGAACTCACCCGCCAAAAGGCCTTCCTCGGGGATACGCCCTACACCGATAAACTCATCTTT. It is translated as CALGELTRQKAFLGDTPYTDKLIF.

The V and J genes are TRDV1 and TRDJ1; 10 bases are a match to TRDD3. In germline, CDR1 is TSWWSYY, CDR2 QGS. This CDR3 spans 17 amino acids. V gave up 3 bases and J gave up 0 bases; unmatched junction bases: 7. CDR3 coding DNA: TGTGCTCTTGGGGATCCTTACGGGGGATACGACACCGATAAACTCATCTTT. Its translation: CALGDPYGGYDTDKLIF.

This chain connects TRDV1 to TRDJ2, with 8 bases matching TRDD3. Germline CDR1 reads TSWWSYY; CDR2 reads QGS. V lost 2 bases and J lost 0; bases outside the gene matches: 20. The CDR3 runs 22 residues. The CDR3 protein is CALGESSSLSGGSPPLTAQLFF. CDR3 DNA sequence: TGTGCTCTTGGGGAATCAAGCTCCCTCAGTGGGGGATCACCCCCTTTGACAGCACAACTCTTCTTT.

The rearrangement uses TRDV1 and TRDJ1, with 10 bases identical to TRDD3. The ends lost 4 bases at V and 5 bases at J; junction bases unmatched: 34. The CDR3 runs to 24 residues. The germline CDR1 and CDR2 sequences are TSWWSYY and QGS. CDR3 amino acids: CALGAPSFGTSLSGDTQGADKLIF. DNA for the CDR3: TGTGCTCTTGGGGCACCCAGTTTTGGTACTTCATTATCGGGGGATACGCAAGGGGCAGATAAACTCATCTTT.

The chain joins TRDV1 to TRDJ1; 11 positions match TRDD3. From germline, CDR1 is TSWWSYY and CDR2 QGS. J was trimmed by 1 base and V by 2 bases; bases with no gene match: 12. The CDR3 is made up of 19 amino acids. This chain's CDR3 is CALGEIGLVLGDSTDKLIF. The CDR3 DNA reads as TGTGCTCTTGGGGAAATAGGGCTCGTACTGGGGGATAGCACCGATAAACTCATCTTT.

The chain recombines TRDV1 with TRDJ1; 9 positions agree with TRDD3. The germline V gene encodes CDR1 TSWWSYY and CDR2 QGS. This CDR3 has 21 residues. V lost 5 bases to trimming and J lost 0 bases; unmatched junction nucleotides: 22. The CDR3 here is CALGTTPDGDTRCKYTDKLIF. DNA for the CDR3: TGTGCTCTTGGGACGACCCCGGACGGGGATACGCGTTGTAAGTACACCGATAAACTCATCTTT.

This rearrangement joins TRDV1 to TRDJ1; D not resolved. The CDR3 runs 15 residues. V was pared by 0 bases and J by 4 bases, with 12 bases between. Germline V gene data show CDR1 as TSWWSYY and CDR2 as QGS. The CDR3 loop reads CALGELYQRVDKLIF. The CDR3 DNA reads as TGTGCTCTTGGGGAACTCTACCAAAGGGTCGATAAACTCATCTTT.

This chain joins TRDV1 and TRDJ1, with D perhaps assigned TRDD2 or TRDD3 (7 bases each). The CDR3 consists of 25 residues. Deletions cut 3 bases from V and 0 bases from J, with 41 bases between. Germline-derived CDR1 and CDR2 are TSWWSYY and QGS. The CDR3, as DNA: TGTGCTCTTGGGGATTACACCCAATTTCCTACGTCTGGGGATAGGGTGTCTATGCACACCGATAAACTCATCTTT. Its translation is CALGDYTQFPTSGDRVSMHTDKLIF.

The rearrangement links TRDV1 to TRDJ1; D is unresolved. This CDR3 comprises 25 residues. Germline-derived CDR1 and CDR2 are TSWWSYY and QGS. V lost 0 bases, J lost 0 bases, and 38 bases lay in between. The CDR3 DNA reads TGTGCTCTTGGGGAACTAGGAGGACAGCGGTCTCTGGTCGTGGGAAACCCACTGTACACCGATAAACTCATCTTT. Translated: CALGELGGQRSLVVGNPLYTDKLIF.

As regards this clone: An end of the junction does not agree with germline; a read error may underlie this. The V gene is TRDV1, the J gene TRDJ1; D remains ambiguous. The V gene's germline CDR1 is TSWWSYY and CDR2 QGS. The CDR3 has 17 residues. DNA of the CDR3: TGTGCTCTTGGGGAACTGGGAAGACTTAGTTGCACCAATAAACTCATCTTT. Translating gives CALGELGRLSCTNKLIF.

This clone was observed a handful of times. This rearrangement joins TRDV1 to TRDJ1; the D is unclear. The CDR3 loop spans 18 amino acids. CDR1 and CDR2 from the germline V gene are TSWWSYY and QGS. V lost 11 bases and J 0 bases, leaving 28 bases between the germline ends. The CDR3 reads CAGAAGQEALDHTDKLIF. In nucleotides, the CDR3 is TGTGCTGGGGCCGCGGGGCAAGAGGCCCTGGATCACACCGATAAACTCATCTTT.

The V and J genes are TRDV1 and TRDJ1, with D possibly being TRDD3 (7 bases). The CDR3 is 23 amino acids. Per the germline V gene, CDR1 is TSWWSYY and CDR2 is QGS. The V and J ends lost 1 base and 0 bases respectively, with 33 bases between them. CDR3 nucleotide sequence: TGTGCTCTTGGGGAACGCGCCTCCTACCGGATACGCGCGCGGGGACCGTACACCGATAAACTCATCTTT. Its translation: CALGERASYRIRARGPYTDKLIF.

This clone was found a few times. The rearrangement joins TRDV1 to TRDJ1; unclear D gene. Germline assignment: CDR1 TSWWSYY and CDR2 QGS. This CDR3 spans 14 amino acids. Trimming cost V 0 bases and J 1 base, with 6 bases left between them. CDR3 nucleotides: TGTGCTCTTGGGGAACTGGGGTTCACCGATAAACTCATCTTT. As protein: CALGELGFTDKLIF.